This T cell receptor (beta chain) is drawn from a study of spatial heterogeneity in lung cancer. Whole-study results and caveats: Resection saw ubiquitous expanded tumor TCRs appear in blood more than follow-up did.

A distinct unique molecular identifier was carried by each TCR cDNA molecule. Each CDR3 protein is one row after TCRdb ran MiXCR on the 5' RACE reads. This table has 20,000 to 25,000 distinct CDR3 sequences, about 4.5% appearing once. The V gene lost 7 bases and the J gene lost 2 bases, with 18 bases spanning the gap. This CDR3 region has 16 residues. CDR1 is SGHTA, CDR2 FQGNSA, per germline. The sample's time point: sample taken at primary tumor resection. Researchers sequenced whole RNA taken from tumor, nontumor lung or frozen PBMC without sorting. This clonotype came up many times. The antigen remains undetermined.

This clonotype originated in a male donor with early-stage non-small cell lung cancer. The chain employs TRBV7-2 and TRBJ2-1; tentative D call: TRBD1 (7 bases). This material consisted of PBMCs, taken at surgery. CDR3 bases: TGTGCCAGCATCGATCTAGCCAGGGGGGCCTACAATGAGCAGTTCTTC. It codes for CASIDLARGAYNEQFF.